The clone carrying this TCR beta chain was seen a few times. CDR1 and CDR2 (germline): SGHTA, FQGNSA. The ends were cut back, 1 base at V and 4 bases at J, with 16 bases in the middle. The CDR3 spans 16 residues. TCRdb reanalysed the 5' RACE reads using MiXCR and keeps one entry per CDR3 protein. The sample shows hundreds of thousands of distinct CDR3 sequences, under 20% of them seen only once. The entry originates in a study of T cells after yellow fever vaccination. This receptor was identified in a man aged 18 to 29 who received the YFV17D yellow fever vaccine. This chain links TRBV7-2 with TRBJ1-2; D is unresolved. The sample here was PBMCs, taken before the yellow fever booster vaccination. Here the CDR3 DNA reads TGTGCCAGCAGCTTAGACATATTGGTCACCTTCTATGGCTACACCTTC. It encodes CASSLDILVTFYGYTF.